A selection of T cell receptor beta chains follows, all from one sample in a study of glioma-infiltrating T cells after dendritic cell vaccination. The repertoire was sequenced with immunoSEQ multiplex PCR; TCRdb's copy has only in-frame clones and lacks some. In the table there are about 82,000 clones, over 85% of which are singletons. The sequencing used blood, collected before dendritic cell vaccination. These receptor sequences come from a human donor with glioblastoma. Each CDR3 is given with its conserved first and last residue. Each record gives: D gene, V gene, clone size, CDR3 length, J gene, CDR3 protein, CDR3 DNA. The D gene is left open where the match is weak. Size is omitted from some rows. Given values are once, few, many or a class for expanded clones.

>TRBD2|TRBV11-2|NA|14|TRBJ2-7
CASSSTSGRAKQYF
TGTGCCAGCAGCTCTACCAGCGGGAGGGCGAAGCAGTACTTC
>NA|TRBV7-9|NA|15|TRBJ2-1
CASSPRQGSYNEQFF
TGTGCCAGCAGCCCCCGACAAGGCTCCTACAATGAGCAGTTCTTC
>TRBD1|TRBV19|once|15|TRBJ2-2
CASSLRDRDTGELFF
TGTGCCAGTAGTCTCCGGGACAGGGACACCGGGGAGCTGTTTTTT
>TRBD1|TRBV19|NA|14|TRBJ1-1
CASSYGRGMYEAFF
TGTGCCAGTAGTTACGGCAGGGGGATGTATGAAGCTTTCTTT
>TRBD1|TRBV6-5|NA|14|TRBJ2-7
CASSVTGTGYEQYF
TGTGCCAGCAGTGTAACCGGGACAGGCTACGAGCAGTACTTC
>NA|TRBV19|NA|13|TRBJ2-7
CASSIGGGNEQYF
TGTGCCAGTAGTATAGGAGGAGGGAACGAGCAGTACTTC
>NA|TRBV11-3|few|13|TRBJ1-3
CASSSFSGNTIYF
TGTGCCAGCAGCTCCTTCTCTGGAAACACCATATATTTT
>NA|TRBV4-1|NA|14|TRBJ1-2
CASSQQQLNYGYTF
TGCGCCAGCAGCCAACAACAGTTGAACTATGGCTACACCTTC
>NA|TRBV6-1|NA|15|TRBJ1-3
CASSEPARSGNTIYF
TGTGCCAGCAGTGAACCTGCCCGGTCTGGAAACACCATATATTTT
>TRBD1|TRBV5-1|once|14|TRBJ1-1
CASSSQGVGTEAFF
TGCGCCAGCAGCTCACAGGGGGTAGGCACTGAAGCTTTCTTT
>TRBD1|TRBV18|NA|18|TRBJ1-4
CASSRGQDPTTTNEKLFF
TGTGCCAGCTCTCGCGGACAGGACCCTACCACAACTAATGAAAAACTGTTTTTT
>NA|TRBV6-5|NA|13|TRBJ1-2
CASSLNPPYGYTF
TGTGCCAGCAGTTTAAATCCTCCCTATGGCTACACCTTC
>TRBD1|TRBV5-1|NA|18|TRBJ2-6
CASSNRDRGLTGANVLTF
TGCGCCAGCAGCAACCGGGACAGGGGTCTTACTGGGGCCAACGTCCTGACTTTC
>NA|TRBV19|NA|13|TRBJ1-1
CASSTSGGTEAFF
TGTGCCAGTAGTACTTCTGGGGGGACTGAAGCTTTCTTT